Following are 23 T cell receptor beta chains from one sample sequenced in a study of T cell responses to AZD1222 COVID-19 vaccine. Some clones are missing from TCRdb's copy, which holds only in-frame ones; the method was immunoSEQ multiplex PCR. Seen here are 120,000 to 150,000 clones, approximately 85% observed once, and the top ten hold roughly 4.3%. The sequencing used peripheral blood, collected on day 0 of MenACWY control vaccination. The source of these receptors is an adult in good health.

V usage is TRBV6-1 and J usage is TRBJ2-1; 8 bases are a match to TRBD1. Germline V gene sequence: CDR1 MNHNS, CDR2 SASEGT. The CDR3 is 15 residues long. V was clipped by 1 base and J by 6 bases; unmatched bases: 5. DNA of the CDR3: TGTGCCAGCAGTGAAGGGGCAGGGGGCCTCAATGAGCAGTTCTTC. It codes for CASSEGAGGLNEQFF.

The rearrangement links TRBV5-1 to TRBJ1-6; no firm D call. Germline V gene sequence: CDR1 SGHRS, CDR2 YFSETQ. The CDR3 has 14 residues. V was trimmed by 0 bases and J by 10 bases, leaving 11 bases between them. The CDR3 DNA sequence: TGCGCCAGCAGCTTGGACGGGTTAACCTCACCCCTCCACTTT. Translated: CASSLDGLTSPLHF.

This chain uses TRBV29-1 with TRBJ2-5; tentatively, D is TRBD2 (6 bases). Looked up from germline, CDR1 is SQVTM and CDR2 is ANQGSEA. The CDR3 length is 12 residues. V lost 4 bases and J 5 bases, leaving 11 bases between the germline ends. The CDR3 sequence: CSVGRGSETQYF. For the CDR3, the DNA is TGCAGCGTTGGACGGGGGAGTGAGACCCAGTACTTC.

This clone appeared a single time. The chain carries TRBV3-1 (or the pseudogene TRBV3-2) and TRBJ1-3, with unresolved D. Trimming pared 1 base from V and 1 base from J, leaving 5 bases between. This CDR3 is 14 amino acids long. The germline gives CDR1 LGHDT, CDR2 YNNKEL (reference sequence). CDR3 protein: CASSQGLSGNTIYF. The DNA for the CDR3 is TGTGCCAGCAGCCAAGGGCTTTCTGGAAACACCATATATTTT.

The CDR3 is CASSLISGGTQYF. The CDR3 nucleotides read TGTGCCAGCAGCTTAATTAGCGGGGGGACCCAGTACTTC. The V call is TRBV7-3, the J call TRBJ2-5, with 9 bases that match TRBD2. The CDR3 contains 13 residues. V shed 1 base and J 7 bases; nucleotides not matched to a gene: 1. In germline, CDR1 is SGHTA, CDR2 FQGTGA.

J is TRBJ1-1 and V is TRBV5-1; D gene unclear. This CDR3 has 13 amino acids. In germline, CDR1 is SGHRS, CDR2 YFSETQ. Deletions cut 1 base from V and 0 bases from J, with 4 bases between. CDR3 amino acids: CASSLRLNTEAFF. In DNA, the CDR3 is TGCGCCAGCAGCTTGAGACTGAACACTGAAGCTTTCTTT.

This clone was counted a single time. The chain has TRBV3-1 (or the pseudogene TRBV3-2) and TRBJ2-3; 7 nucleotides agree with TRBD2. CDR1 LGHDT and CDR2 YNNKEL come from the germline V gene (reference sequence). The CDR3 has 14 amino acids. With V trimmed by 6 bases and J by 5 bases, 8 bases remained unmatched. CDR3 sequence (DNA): TGTGCCAGCAGTCCCATGGGGGGGTTAGATACGCAGTATTTT. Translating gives CASSPMGGLDTQYF.

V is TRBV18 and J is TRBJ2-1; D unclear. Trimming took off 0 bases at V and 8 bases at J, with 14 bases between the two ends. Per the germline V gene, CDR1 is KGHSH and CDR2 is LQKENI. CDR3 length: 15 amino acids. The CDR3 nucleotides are TGTGCCAGCTCACCACCGTCCTTGGTGAGCCATGAGCAGTTCTTC. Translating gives CASSPPSLVSHEQFF.

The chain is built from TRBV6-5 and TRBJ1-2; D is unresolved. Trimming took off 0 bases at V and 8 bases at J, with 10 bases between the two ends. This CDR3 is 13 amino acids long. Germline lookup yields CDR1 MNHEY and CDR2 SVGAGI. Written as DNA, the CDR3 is TGTGCCAGCAGTTACTCTAACCGAGGAGGCTACACCTTC. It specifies CASSYSNRGGYTF.

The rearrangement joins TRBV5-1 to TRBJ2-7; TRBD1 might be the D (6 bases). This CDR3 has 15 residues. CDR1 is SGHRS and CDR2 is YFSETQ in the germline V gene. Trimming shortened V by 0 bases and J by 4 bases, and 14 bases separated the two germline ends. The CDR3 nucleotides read TGCGCCAGCAGCTTGGCACCAGGGGAAGTATACGAGCAGTACTTC. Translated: CASSLAPGEVYEQYF.

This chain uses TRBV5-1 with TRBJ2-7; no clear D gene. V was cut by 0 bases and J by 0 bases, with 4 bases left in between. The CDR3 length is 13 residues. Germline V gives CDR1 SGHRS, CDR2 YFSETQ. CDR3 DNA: TGCGCCAGCAGCTTGGACAACTCCTACGAGCAGTACTTC. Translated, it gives CASSLDNSYEQYF.

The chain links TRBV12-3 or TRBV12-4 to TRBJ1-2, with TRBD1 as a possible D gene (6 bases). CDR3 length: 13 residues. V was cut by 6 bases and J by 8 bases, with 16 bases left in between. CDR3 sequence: CASRTIRGSGYTF. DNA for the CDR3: TGTGCCAGCAGGACCATCAGGGGAAGCGGCTACACCTTC.

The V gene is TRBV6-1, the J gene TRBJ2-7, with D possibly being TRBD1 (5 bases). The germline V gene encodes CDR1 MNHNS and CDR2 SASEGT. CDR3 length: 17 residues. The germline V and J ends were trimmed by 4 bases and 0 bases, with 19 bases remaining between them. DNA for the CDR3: TGTGCCAGCAGTGGACCCTACAGGACGGAAAGCTCCTACGAGCAGTACGTC. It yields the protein CASSGPYRTESSYEQYV.

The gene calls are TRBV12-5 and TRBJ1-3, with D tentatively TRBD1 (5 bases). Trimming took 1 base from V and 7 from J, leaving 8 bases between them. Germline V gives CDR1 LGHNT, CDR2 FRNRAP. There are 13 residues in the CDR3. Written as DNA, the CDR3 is TGTGCTAGTGGTTTGGGGCAGGGTAACACCATATATTTT. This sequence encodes CASGLGQGNTIYF. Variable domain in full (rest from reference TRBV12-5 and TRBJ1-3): DARVTQTPRHKVTEMGQEVTMRCQPILGHNTVFWYRQTMMQGLELLAYFRNRAPLDDSGMPKDRFSAEMPDATLATLKIQPSEPRDSAVYFCASGLGQGNTIYFGEGSWLTVV.

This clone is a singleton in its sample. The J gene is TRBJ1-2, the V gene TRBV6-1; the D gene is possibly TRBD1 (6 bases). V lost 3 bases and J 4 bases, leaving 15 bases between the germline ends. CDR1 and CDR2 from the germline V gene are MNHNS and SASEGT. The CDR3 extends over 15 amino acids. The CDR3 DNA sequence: TGTGCCAGCAGTGATATGGGGGCAACTACCTATGGCTACACCTTC. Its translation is CASSDMGATTYGYTF.

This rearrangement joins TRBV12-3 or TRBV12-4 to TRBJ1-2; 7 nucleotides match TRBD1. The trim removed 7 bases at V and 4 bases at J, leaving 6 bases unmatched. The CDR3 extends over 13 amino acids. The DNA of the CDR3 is TGTGCCAGCACCCCCCAGGGGGTCTATGGCTACACCTTC. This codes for CASTPQGVYGYTF.

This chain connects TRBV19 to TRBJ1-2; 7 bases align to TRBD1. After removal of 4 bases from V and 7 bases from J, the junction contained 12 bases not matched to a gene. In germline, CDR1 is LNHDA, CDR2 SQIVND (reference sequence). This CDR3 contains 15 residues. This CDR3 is CASSRDRATFLGYTF. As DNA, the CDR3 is TGTGCCAGTAGTAGAGACAGGGCCACTTTCCTTGGCTACACCTTC.

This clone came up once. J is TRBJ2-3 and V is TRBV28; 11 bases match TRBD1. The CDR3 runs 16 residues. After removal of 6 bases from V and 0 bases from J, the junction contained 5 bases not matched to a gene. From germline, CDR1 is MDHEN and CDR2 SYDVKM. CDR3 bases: TGTGCCAGCAGCCGTCGGACAGGGGGCAGCACAGATACGCAGTATTTT. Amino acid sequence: CASSRRTGGSTDTQYF.

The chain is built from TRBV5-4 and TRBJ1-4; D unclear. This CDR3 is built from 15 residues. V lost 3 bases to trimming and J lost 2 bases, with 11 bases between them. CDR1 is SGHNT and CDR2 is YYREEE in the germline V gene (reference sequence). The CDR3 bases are TGTGCCAGCAGCTCCACGACGGGGACTAATGAAAAACTGTTTTTT. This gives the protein CASSSTTGTNEKLFF. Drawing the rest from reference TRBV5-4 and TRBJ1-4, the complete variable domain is ETGVTQSPTHLIKTRGQQVTLRCSSQSGHNTVSWYQQALGQGPQFIFQYYREEENGRGNFPPRFSGLQFPNYSSELNVNALELDDSALYLCASSSTTGTNEKLFFGSGTQLSVL.

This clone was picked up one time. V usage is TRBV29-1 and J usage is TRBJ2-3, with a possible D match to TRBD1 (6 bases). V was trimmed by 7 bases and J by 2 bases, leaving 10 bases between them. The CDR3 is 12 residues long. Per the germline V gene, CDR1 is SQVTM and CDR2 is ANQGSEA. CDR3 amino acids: CSAGQTTDTQYF. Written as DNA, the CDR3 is TGCAGCGCTGGACAGACCACAGATACGCAGTATTTT.

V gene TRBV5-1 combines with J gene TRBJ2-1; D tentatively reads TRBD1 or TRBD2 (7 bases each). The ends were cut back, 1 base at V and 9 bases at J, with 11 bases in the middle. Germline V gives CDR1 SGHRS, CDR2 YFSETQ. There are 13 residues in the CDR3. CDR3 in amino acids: CASSLSGGVEQFF. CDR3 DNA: TGCGCCAGCAGCTTGTCAGGGGGGGTTGAGCAGTTCTTC.

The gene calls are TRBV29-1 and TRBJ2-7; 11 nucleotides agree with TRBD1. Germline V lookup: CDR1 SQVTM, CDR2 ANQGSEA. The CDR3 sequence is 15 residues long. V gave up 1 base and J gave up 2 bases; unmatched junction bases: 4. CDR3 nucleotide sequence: TGCAGCGTTGAAGGGGGACAGGGGGGCCCCTACGAGCAGTACTTC. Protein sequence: CSVEGGQGGPYEQYF.

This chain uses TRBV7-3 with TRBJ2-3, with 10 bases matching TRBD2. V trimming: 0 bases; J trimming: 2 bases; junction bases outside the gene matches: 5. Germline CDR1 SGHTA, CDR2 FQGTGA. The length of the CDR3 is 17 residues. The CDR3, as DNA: TGTGCCAGCAGCTTAACTCCTAGCGGGGGTACCACAGATACGCAGTATTTT. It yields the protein CASSLTPSGGTTDTQYF.